This T cell receptor beta chain was observed in a study of B cell selection in AIRE deficiency. The CDR3 runs 17 residues. Trimming removed 1 base at V and 7 bases at J, with 20 bases between. In germline, CDR1 is LNHNV, CDR2 YYDKDF (reference sequence). Some clones are missing from TCRdb's copy, which holds only in-frame ones; the method was immunoSEQ multiplex PCR. In the table there are 20,000 to 30,000 clones, 95% to 96% of which are singletons. CD4+CD127+ cells were sorted as the conventional CD4 T cells. The receptor comes from a human donor in good health. This rearrangement joins TRBV15 to TRBJ2-1; a possible D gene is TRBD2 (6 bases). Sequencing was done on a sample of CD4+CD127+ conventional T cells sorted from PBMCs. The CDR3 reads CATSRVPPGGGGNEQFF. CDR3 DNA: TGTGCCACCAGCAGAGTTCCCCCGGGTGGTGGAGGGAATGAGCAGTTCTTC.